This T cell receptor (beta chain) is from a study of CD8 T cells in ankylosing spondylitis. Construction of TCR beta libraries was performed using quantitative 5'-RACE with molecular barcodes. TCRdb itself ran the 5' RACE reads through MiXCR, one entry per CDR3 protein. The sample lists about 510,000 distinct CDR3 sequences; approximately 5.3% were seen once. This clonotype was counted only a few times. Antigen: not known. This CDR3 region has 16 residues. V lost 3 bases to trimming and J lost 2 bases; unmatched junction nucleotides: 4. Germline loops: CDR1 SGHNT, CDR2 YYREEE (reference sequence). General study points: Disease-linked clones proved CD8+ and comparatively uncommon in peripheral blood. Enrichment of disease-linked clones was reportedly significant in matched ankylosing spondylitis synovial fluid. Both synovial fluid and blood in reactive arthritis had previously been reported to carry some motif variants. A motif of 7 to 9 highly homologous TCR beta variants was seen as apparently characteristic of ankylosing spondylitis blood.

This TCR was sampled from a male donor with ankylosing spondylitis. The J gene is TRBJ2-3, the V gene TRBV5-4; 12 positions match TRBD2. The source material was blood, either unsorted or a sorted T cell fraction (not recorded which). CDR3: CASSYLAGGPTDTQYF. CDR3 DNA: TGTGCCAGCAGCTACCTAGCGGGGGGGCCCACAGATACGCAGTATTTT.